This TCR beta chain was sequenced in a study of post-analysis software for immune sequencing data. Study-level background: Included courses were relapsing-remitting and secondary progressive multiple sclerosis; progressive-relapsing multiple sclerosis was also included. Whole-study results and caveats: TRBV5-6, TRBV5-1 and TRBV20-1 belonged to a set of a few TRBV segments that were more frequent in patients than controls. Comparison with controls showed significantly lower normalized Chao1 diversity in multiple sclerosis patients.

Unique molecular identifiers featured in each of the TCR beta cDNA libraries. Roughly 450,000 cDNA molecules came from about 1 to 10 million T cells. One entry per CDR3 protein, called by TCRdb with MiXCR from the PCR reads. The sample lists fewer than 600,000 distinct CDR3 sequences, over 35% occurring once. Notes on this clonotype: Its antigen is as yet unknown.

The CDR3 has 16 residues. Germline V gene data show CDR1 as MGHRA and CDR2 as YSYEKL. V was trimmed by 7 bases and J by 1 base, leaving 19 bases between them. This chain joins TRBV4-1 and TRBJ2-5; a possible D gene is TRBD1 (5 bases). This receptor was identified in a girl aged 10 to 17 with multiple sclerosis. Sequencing used blood. CDR3 residues: CASTNRFPELQETQYF. CDR3 in DNA: TGCGCCAGCACCAACAGGTTCCCCGAGCTCCAAGAGACCCAGTACTTC.